This TCR beta chain was identified during a study of beta chain features in type 1 diabetes. Study context: Patients were similar to healthy donors in age and gender (as well as in cell yields).

TCRB transcripts that were expressed got sequenced, as all of the isolated RNA had been reverse transcribed. Some clones are missing from TCRdb's copy, which holds only in-frame ones; the method was immunoSEQ multiplex PCR. The sample lists about 160,000 clones, 9% seen once, with about 0.75% in the top ten. Germline V gene data show CDR1 as SQVTM and CDR2 as ANQGSEA. The CDR3 extends over 16 amino acids. Germline trimming cut 4 bases from V and 0 bases from J; bases unmatched to any gene: 2. This clone was detected only a few times. Antigen unknown. Study-level results: People with Type 1 diabetes carried modestly yet significantly shorter TCRB CDR3s in all four CD4+ subsets. Whether TCRB rearrangement is influenced by HLA type was left unresolved in this analysis.

The single heparinised draw taken from each donor contained about 100 mL of blood on average. The sample was central memory CD4+ T cells from blood. The gene calls are TRBV29-1 and TRBJ2-2, with 13 bases aligning to TRBD2. This clonotype was obtained from a woman aged 25 to 45 with type 1 diabetes. CDR3 loop: CSVGGTSGTNTGELFF. The CDR3 nucleotides read TGCAGCGTTGGGGGGACTAGCGGGACGAACACCGGGGAGCTGTTTTTT.